Listed below are T cell receptor beta chains from one sample, sequenced in a study of blood T cell repertoires in COVID-19. The method was immunoSEQ multiplex PCR; TCRdb's version includes in-frame clones alone and lacks a portion of them. The top ten clones hold roughly 0.84% of a sample with 400,000 or so clones, approximately 90% of them seen once. The sample was peripheral blood. Receptors were obtained from a man aged 18 to 35 with COVID-19, enrolled during active disease. CDR3s include the opening cysteine and the closing phenylalanine or tryptophan. Each record gives: V gene, D gene, J gene, clone size, CDR3 protein, CDR3 DNA. A D gene is named only where the DNA matches it firmly. Some rows have no size entry. The others give once, few or many, or a class for an expanded clone.

>TRBV3-1/TRBV3-2|TRBD1|TRBJ2-7|-
CASSLYRTGPSYEQYF
TGTGCCAGCAGCCTCTACCGGACAGGTCCTTCCTACGAGCAGTACTTC
>TRBV7-3|TRBD1|TRBJ2-7|-
CASSPQQGANEQYF
TGTGCCAGCAGCCCGCAACAGGGGGCAAATGAGCAGTACTTC
>TRBV6-5|-|TRBJ2-3|-
CASSYGIDAGTQYF
TGTGCCAGCAGTTACGGAATCGACGCCGGGACGCAGTATTTT
>TRBV11-1|TRBD1|TRBJ2-7|-
CASSLLDRVPYEQYF
TGTGCCAGCAGCTTGCTGGACAGGGTCCCCTACGAGCAGTACTTC
>TRBV6-5|TRBD2|TRBJ2-7|-
CASSYSVLAGPYEQYF
TGTGCCAGCAGTTACTCGGTACTAGCGGGGCCCTACGAGCAGTACTTC
>TRBV11-3|TRBD2|TRBJ2-5|-
CASMRREGGQETQYF
TGTGCCAGCATGCGGCGGGAGGGGGGCCAAGAGACCCAGTACTTC
>TRBV24-1|TRBD1|TRBJ1-2|-
CATSDTGGAYGYTF
TGTGCCACCAGTGATACAGGGGGCGCATATGGCTACACCTTC
>TRBV7-6|TRBD2|TRBJ2-3|-
CASSLERTSGIADTQYF
TGTGCCAGCAGCTTGGAGAGGACTAGCGGGATTGCAGATACGCAGTATTTT
>TRBV21-1|-|TRBJ2-3|-
CASSRAGGTQYF
TGTGCCAGCAGCAGGGCGGGAGGTACGCAGTATTTT
>TRBV5-1|-|TRBJ1-2|-
CASSLSADSYGYTF
TGCGCCAGCAGCCTTTCGGCGGACAGCTATGGCTACACCTTC
>TRBV29-1|TRBD1|TRBJ2-7|-
CSVRGQGISYEQYF
TGCAGCGTACGGGGACAGGGGATCTCCTACGAGCAGTACTTC
>TRBV3-1/TRBV3-2|-|TRBJ1-4|many
CASSQGQPEDNEKLFF
TGTGCCAGCAGCCAAGGACAGCCCGAGGATAATGAAAAACTGTTTTTT